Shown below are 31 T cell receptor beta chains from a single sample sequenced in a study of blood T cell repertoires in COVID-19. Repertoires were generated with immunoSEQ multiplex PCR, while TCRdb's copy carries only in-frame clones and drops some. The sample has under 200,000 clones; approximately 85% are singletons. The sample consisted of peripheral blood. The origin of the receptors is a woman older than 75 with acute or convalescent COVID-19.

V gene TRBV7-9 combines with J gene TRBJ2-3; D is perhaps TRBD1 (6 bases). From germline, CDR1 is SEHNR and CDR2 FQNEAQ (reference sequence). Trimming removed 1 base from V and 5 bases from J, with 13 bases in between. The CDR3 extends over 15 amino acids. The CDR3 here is CASSLGRGAGDTQYF. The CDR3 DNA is TGTGCCAGCAGCTTAGGCAGGGGCGCCGGAGATACGCAGTATTTT.

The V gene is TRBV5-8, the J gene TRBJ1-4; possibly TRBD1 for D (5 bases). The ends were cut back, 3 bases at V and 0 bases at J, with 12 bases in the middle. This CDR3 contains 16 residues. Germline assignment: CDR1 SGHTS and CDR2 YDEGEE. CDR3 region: CASSSGLIATNEKLFF. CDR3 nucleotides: TGTGCCAGCAGCTCAGGGCTTATTGCAACTAATGAAAAACTGTTTTTT.

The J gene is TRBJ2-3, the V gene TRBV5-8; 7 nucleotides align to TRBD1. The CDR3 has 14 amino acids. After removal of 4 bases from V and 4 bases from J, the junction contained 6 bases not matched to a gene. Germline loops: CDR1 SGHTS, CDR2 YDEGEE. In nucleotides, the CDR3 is TGTGCCAGCAGCATCGGACAGGATGCAGATACGCAGTATTTT. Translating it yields CASSIGQDADTQYF.

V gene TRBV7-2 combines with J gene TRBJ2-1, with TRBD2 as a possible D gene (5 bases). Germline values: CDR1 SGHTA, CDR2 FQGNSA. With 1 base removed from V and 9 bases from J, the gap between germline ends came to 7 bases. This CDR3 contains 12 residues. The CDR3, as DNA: TGTGCCAGCAGCTTAGAAGCGGTTGAGCAGTTCTTC. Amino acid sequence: CASSLEAVEQFF.

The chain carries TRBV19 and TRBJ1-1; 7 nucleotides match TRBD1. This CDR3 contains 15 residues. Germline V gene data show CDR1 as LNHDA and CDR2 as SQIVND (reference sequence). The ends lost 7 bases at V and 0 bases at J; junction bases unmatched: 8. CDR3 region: CASTPQGSMNTEAFF. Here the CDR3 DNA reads TGTGCCAGTACCCCACAGGGGTCCATGAACACTGAAGCTTTCTTT.

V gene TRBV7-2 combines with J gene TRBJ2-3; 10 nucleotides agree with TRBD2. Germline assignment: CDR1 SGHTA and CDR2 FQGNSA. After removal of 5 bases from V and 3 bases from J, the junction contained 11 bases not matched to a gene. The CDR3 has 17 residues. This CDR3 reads CASSRPPGTSATDTQYF. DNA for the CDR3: TGTGCCAGCAGCCGGCCCCCCGGGACTAGCGCAACAGATACGCAGTATTTT.

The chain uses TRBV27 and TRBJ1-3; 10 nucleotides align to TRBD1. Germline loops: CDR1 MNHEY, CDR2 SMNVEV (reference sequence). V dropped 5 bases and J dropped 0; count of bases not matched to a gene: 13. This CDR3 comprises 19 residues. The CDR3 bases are TGTGCCAGCAGTCCCGTGGGAGGACAGGGGGTTTACTCTGGAAACACCATATATTTT. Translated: CASSPVGGQGVYSGNTIYF.

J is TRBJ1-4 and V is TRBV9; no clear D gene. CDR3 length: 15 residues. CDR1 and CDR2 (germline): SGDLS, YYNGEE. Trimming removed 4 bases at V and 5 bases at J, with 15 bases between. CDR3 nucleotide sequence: TGTGCCAGCAGCCTCCACCAAGGAGAAAATGAAAAACTGTTTTTT. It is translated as CASSLHQGENEKLFF.

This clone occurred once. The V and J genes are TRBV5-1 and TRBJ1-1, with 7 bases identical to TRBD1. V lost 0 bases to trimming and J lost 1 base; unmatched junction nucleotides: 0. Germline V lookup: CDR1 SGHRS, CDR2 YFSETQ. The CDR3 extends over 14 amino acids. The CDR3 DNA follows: TGCGCCAGCAGCTTGGACAGGGGGAACACTGAAGCTTTCTTT. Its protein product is CASSLDRGNTEAFF.

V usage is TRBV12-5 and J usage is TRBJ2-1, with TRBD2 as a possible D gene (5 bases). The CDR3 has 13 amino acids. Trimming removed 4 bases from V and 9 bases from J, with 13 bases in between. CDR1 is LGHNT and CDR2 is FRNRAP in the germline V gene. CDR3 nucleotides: TGTGCTAGTGGTTCCTCTTGGGCGGGTGAGCAGTTCTTC. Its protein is CASGSSWAGEQFF.

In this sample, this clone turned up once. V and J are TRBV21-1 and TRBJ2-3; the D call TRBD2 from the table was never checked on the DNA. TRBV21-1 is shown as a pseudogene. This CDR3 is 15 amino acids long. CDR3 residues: CASAKRGISTDTQYF. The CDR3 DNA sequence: TGTGCCAGCGCCAAACGGGGGATAAGCACAGATACGCAGTATTTT.

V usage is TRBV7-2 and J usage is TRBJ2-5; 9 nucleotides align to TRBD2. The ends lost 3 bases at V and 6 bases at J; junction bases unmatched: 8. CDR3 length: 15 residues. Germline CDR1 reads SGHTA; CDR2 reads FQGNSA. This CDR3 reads CASSFGRGGLQTQYF. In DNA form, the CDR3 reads TGTGCCAGCAGCTTCGGGCGGGGGGGCCTCCAGACCCAGTACTTC. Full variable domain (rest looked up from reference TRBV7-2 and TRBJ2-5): GAGVSQSPSNKVTEKGKDVELRCDPISGHTALYWYRQSLGQGLEFLIYFQGNSAPDKSGLPSDRFSAERTGGSVSTLTIQRTQQEDSAVYLCASSFGRGGLQTQYFGPGTRLLVL.

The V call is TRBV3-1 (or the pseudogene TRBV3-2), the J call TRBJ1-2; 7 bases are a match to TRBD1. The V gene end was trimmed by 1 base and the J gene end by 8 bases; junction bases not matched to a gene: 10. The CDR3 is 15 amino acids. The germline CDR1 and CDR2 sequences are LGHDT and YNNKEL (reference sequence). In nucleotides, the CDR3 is TGTGCCAGCAGCCAAGGGAACAGGGGAAACATCGGCTACACCTTC. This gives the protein CASSQGNRGNIGYTF.

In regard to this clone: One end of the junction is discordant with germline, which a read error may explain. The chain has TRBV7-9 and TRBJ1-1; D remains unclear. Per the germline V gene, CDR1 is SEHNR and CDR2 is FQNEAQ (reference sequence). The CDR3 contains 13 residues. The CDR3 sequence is CASNLQKNTEAFF. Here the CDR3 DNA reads TGTGCCAGCAACTTACAGAAGAACACTGAAGCTTTCTTT.

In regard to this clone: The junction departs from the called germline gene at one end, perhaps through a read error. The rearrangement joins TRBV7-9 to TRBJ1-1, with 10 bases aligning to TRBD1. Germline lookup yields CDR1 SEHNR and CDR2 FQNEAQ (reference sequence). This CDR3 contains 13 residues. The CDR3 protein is CASSGQGGVAAVF. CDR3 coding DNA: TGTGCCAGCAGCGGACAGGGGGGCGTCGCGGCCGTCTTT.

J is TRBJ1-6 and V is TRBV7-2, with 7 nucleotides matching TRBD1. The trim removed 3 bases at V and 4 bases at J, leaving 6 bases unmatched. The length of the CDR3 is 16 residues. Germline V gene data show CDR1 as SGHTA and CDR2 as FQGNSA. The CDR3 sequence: CASSFPGQVYNSPLHF. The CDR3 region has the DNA TGTGCCAGCAGCTTCCCCGGACAGGTTTATAATTCACCCCTCCACTTT.

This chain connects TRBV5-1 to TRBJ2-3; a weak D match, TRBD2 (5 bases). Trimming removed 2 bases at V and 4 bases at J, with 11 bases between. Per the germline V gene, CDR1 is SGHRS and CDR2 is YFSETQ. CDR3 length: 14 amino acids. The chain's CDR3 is CASSLGLLADTQYF. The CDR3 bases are TGCGCCAGCAGCTTAGGACTTCTCGCAGATACGCAGTATTTT.

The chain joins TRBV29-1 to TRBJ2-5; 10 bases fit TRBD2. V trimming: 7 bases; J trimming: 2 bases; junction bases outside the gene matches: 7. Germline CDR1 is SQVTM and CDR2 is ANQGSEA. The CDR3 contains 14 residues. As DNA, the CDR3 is TGCAGCGGGGGGGCTAGCGGGGGTCAAGAGACCCAGTACTTC. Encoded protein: CSGGASGGQETQYF.

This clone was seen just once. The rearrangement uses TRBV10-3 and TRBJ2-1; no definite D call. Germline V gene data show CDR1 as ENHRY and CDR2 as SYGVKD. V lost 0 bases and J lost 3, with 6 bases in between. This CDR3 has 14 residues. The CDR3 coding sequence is TGTGCCATCAGTGAGTCGAACAGCTACAATGAGCAGTTCTTC. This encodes CAISESNSYNEQFF.

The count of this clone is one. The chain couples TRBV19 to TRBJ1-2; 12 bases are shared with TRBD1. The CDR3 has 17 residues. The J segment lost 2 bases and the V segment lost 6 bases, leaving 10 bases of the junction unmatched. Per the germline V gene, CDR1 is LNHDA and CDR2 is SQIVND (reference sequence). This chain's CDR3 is CASSLTGTGGRNYGYTF. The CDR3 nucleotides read TGTGCCAGTAGCTTGACCGGGACAGGGGGCCGCAACTATGGCTACACCTTC.

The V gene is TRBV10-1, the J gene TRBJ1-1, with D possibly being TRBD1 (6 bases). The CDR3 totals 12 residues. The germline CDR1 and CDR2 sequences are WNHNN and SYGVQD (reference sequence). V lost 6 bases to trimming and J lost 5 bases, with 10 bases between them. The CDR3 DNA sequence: TGCGCCAGCAGCGATACAGGGACTGAAGCTTTCTTT. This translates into CASSDTGTEAFF.

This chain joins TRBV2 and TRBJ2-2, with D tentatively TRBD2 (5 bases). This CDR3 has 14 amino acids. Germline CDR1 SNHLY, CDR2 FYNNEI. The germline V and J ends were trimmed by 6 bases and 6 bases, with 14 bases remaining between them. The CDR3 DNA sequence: TGTGCCAGCAGGGCCCTTGGGAGCGCCGGGGAGCTGTTTTTT. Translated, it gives CASRALGSAGELFF.

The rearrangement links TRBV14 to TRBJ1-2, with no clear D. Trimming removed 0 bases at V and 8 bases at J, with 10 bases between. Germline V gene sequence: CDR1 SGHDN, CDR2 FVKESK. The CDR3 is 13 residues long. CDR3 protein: CASSQDPYSGYTF. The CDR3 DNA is TGTGCCAGCAGCCAAGATCCCTACAGCGGCTACACCTTC.

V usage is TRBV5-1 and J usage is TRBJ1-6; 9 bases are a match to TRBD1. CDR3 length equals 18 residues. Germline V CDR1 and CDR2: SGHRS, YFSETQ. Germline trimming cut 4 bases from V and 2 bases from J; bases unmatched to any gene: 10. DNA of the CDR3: TGCGCCAGCAGCCTTACCGGGACAGGGTTCACCTATAATTCACCCCTCCACTTT. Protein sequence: CASSLTGTGFTYNSPLHF.

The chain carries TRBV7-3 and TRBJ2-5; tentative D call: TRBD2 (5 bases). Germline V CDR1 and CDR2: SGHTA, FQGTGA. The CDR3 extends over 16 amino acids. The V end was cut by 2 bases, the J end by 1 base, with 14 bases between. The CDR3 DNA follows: TGTGCCAGCAGCTTAGTCCATGTTGGGAGCCAAGAGACCCAGTACTTC. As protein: CASSLVHVGSQETQYF.

CDR3 DNA sequence: TGTGCCAGCAGCGTACCACCGGGGGCGAACACCGGGGAGCTGTTTTTT. Its translation is CASSVPPGANTGELFF. V is TRBV9 and J is TRBJ2-2, with a tentative D call TRBD2 (6 bases). This CDR3 is built from 16 residues. Germline V gene sequence: CDR1 SGDLS, CDR2 YYNGEE. The V end lost 1 base, the J end lost 0 bases, and 10 bases lay between the germline ends.

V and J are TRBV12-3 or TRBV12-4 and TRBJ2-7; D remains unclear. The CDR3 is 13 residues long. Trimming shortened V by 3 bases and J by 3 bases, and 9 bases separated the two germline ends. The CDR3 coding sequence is TGTGCCAGCAGTTTTGGTCAGTTCTACGAGCAGTACTTC. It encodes CASSFGQFYEQYF.

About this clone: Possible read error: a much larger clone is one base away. The DNA of the CDR3 is TGTGCCAGCAGCCCGCGGACAGGGGGGACTGAAGCTTTCTTT. The encoded protein is CASSPRTGGTEAFF. The chain combines TRBV7-2 with TRBJ1-1; TRBD1 agrees at 10 bases. The germline V gene encodes CDR1 SGHTA and CDR2 FQGNSA. V was pared by 5 bases and J by 5 bases, with 5 bases of the junction left unmatched. The CDR3 runs 14 residues.

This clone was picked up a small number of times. This CDR3 is CASSVTGNNEQFF. The CDR3 DNA is TGTGCCAGCAGTGTGACAGGGAACAATGAGCAGTTCTTC. V usage is TRBV27 and J usage is TRBJ2-1; 7 nucleotides align to TRBD1. CDR3 length: 13 residues. Germline V CDR1 and CDR2: MNHEY, SMNVEV (reference sequence). J gave up 5 bases and V 5 bases, and 3 bases lay outside the gene matches.

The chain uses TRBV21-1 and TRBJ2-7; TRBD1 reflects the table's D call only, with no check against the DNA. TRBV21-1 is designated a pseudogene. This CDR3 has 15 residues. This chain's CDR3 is CASSPAGTGAYEQYF. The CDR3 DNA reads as TGTGCCAGCAGCCCCGCCGGGACAGGGGCTTACGAGCAGTACTTC.

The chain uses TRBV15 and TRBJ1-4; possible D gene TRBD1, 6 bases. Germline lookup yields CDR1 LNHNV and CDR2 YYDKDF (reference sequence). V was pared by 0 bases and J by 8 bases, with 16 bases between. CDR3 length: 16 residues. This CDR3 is CATSRDQGQGWEKLFF. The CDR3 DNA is TGTGCCACCAGCAGAGATCAGGGGCAGGGTTGGGAAAAACTGTTTTTT.